The 5 T cell receptor beta chains below come from one sample, sequenced in a study of OX40 agonist ivuxolimab in advanced cancers. TCRdb's table, derived via immunoSEQ multiplex PCR, lists solely in-frame clones and lacks some. The top ten clones hold approximately 1.5% of a sample with more than 45,000 clones, about four fifths of them seen once. The sequencing used CD4+ or CD8+ T cells sorted from blood, collected in a trial of the OX40 agonist ivuxolimab. Source of these receptors: an adult with an advanced solid tumor such as melanoma, head and neck, liver or kidney cancer.

This clone was counted once. The V and J genes are TRBV7-9 and TRBJ1-6; 7 nucleotides agree with TRBD1. This CDR3 contains 16 residues. Trimming cost V 1 base and J 6 bases; bases outside gene matches: 6. Germline lookup yields CDR1 SEHNR and CDR2 FQNEAQ (reference sequence). The CDR3 is CASSLVGQPLNSPLHF. CDR3 DNA: TGTGCCAGCAGCTTAGTGGGACAGCCACTTAATTCACCCCTCCACTTT.

The J gene is TRBJ2-1, the V gene TRBV7-9; 7 nucleotides match TRBD2. The CDR3 spans 17 residues. Germline V gene lookup returns CDR1 SEHNR and CDR2 FQNEAQ (reference sequence). V lost 2 bases and J lost 0; bases outside the gene matches: 7. CDR3 sequence (DNA): TGTGCCAGCAGCTTACCACCCCGACTAGCCTCCTACAATGAGCAGTTCTTC. This gives the protein CASSLPPRLASYNEQFF. Full variable domain (remainder filled in from reference TRBV7-9 and TRBJ2-1): DTGVSQNPRHKITKRGQNVTFRCDPISEHNRLYWYRQTLGQGPEFLTYFQNEAQLEKSRLLSDRFSAERPKGSFSTLEIQRTEQGDSAMYLCASSLPPRLASYNEQFFGPGTRLTVL.

CDR3 protein: CASSTQRTVLSYEQYF. The CDR3 nucleotides are TGTGCCAGTAGTACCCAAAGGACAGTTTTATCCTACGAGCAGTACTTC. The V and J genes are TRBV19 and TRBJ2-7, with a weak D call TRBD1 (6 bases). This CDR3 comprises 16 residues. Germline assignment: CDR1 LNHDA and CDR2 SQIVND (reference sequence). V was shortened by 4 bases and J by 1 base, with 17 bases between the two germline ends.

The chain employs TRBV29-1 and TRBJ2-1, with 10 bases lining up with TRBD2. Losses at the gene ends were 3 bases for V and 5 bases for J; bases not matched to a gene: 7. The germline V gene encodes CDR1 SQVTM and CDR2 ANQGSEA. The CDR3 is made up of 15 amino acids. This chain's CDR3 is CSVDPPSGRDNEQFF. As DNA, the CDR3 is TGCAGCGTTGATCCCCCTAGCGGGAGAGACAATGAGCAGTTCTTC.

The rearrangement joins TRBV13 to TRBJ2-3; D is perhaps TRBD1 (5 bases). Trimming shortened V by 2 bases and J by 7 bases, and 10 bases separated the two germline ends. The CDR3 totals 13 residues. The germline CDR1 and CDR2 sequences are PRHDT and FYEKMQ (reference sequence). The DNA for the CDR3 is TGTGCCAGCAGCTTAAGGGTGGGGCATACGCAGTATTTT. Its translation is CASSLRVGHTQYF. Based on the CDR3 plus reference TRBV13 and TRBJ2-3, the full variable domain is AAGVIQSPRHLIKEKRETATLKCYPIPRHDTVYWYQQGPGQDPQFLISFYEKMQSDKGSIPDRFSAQQFSDYHSELNMSSLELGDSALYFCASSLRVGHTQYFGPGTRLTVL.